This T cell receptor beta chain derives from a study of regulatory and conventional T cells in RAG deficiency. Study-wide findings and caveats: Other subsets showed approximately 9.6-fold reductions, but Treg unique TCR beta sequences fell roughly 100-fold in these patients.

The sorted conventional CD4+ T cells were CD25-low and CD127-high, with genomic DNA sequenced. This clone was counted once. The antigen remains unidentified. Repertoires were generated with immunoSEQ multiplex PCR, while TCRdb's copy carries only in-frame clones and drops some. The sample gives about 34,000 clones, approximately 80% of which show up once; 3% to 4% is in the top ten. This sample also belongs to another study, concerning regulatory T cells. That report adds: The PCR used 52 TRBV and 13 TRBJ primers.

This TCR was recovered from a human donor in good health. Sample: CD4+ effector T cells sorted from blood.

The CDR3 DNA is TGTGCCAGCAGCGTAGAGGGTGGGGGAAACACCATATATTTT. This encodes CASSVEGGGNTIYF. The chain couples TRBV9 to TRBJ1-3; D gene ambiguous. CDR3 size: 14 residues. V lost 0 bases to trimming and J lost 4 bases, with 8 bases between them. Germline loops: CDR1 SGDLS, CDR2 YYNGEE.